In this sample, the clone carrying this T cell receptor beta chain turned up many times. The record originates from a study of Graves' ophthalmopathy and Graves' hyperthyroidism. The TCR beta CDR3 regions underwent amplification from RNA transcripts. First-round RT-PCR used HTBI primers; second-round multiplex PCR followed. TCRdb re-called the multiplex PCR reads with MiXCR, one entry per CDR3 protein. The sample holds a few hundred thousand distinct CDR3 sequences, around 21% seen once. The CDR3 length is 16 residues. The V gene end was trimmed by 4 bases and the J gene end by 0 bases; junction bases not matched to a gene: 5. Germline V gene lookup returns CDR1 SEHNR and CDR2 FQNEAQ (reference sequence).

The chain is built from TRBV7-9 and TRBJ2-7, with 11 nucleotides matching TRBD2. Sequenced: peripheral blood. The sequence was collected from a woman under 30 with stable Graves' hyperthyroidism. The CDR3: CASSSPGTSGSYEQYF. The CDR3 DNA follows: TGTGCCAGCAGCTCTCCCGGGACTAGCGGCTCCTACGAGCAGTACTTC. The full variable domain, its missing parts supplied by reference TRBV7-9 and TRBJ2-7, is DTGVSQNPRHKITKRGQNVTFRCDPISEHNRLYWYRQTLGQGPEFLTYFQNEAQLEKSRLLSDRFSAERPKGSFSTLEIQRTEQGDSAMYLCASSSPGTSGSYEQYFGPGTRLTVT.